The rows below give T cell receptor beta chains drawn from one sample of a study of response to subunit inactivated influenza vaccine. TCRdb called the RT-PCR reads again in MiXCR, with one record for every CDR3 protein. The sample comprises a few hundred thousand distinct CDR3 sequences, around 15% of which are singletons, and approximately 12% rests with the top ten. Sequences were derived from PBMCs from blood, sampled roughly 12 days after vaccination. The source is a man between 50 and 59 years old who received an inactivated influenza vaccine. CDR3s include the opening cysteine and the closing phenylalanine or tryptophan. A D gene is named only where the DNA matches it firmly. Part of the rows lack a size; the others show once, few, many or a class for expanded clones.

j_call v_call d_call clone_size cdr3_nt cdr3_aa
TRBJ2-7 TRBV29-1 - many TGCAGCGTCGGGGACCGAACGTCCCCTAAAGAGCAGTACTTC CSVGDRTSPKEQYF
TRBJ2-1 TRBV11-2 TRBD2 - TGTGCCAGCAGCCCTACCCCCGGACTAGCGGGAGGGTATGGTGAGCAGTTCTTC CASSPTPGLAGGYGEQFF
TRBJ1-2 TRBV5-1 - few TGCGCCAGCAGCTTGGACGGACCATCGGGGGGCTACACCTTC CASSLDGPSGGYTF
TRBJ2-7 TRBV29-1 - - TGCAGCGTGATTTGGAGCTACGAGCAGTACTTC CSVIWSYEQYF
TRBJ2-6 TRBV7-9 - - TGTGCCTCCAAAGTGGCAGGGGCACCCTCTGGGGCCAACGTCCTGACTTTC CASKVAGAPSGANVLTF
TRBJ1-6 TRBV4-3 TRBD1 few TGCGCCAGCAGCCAAGTACCGGGACAGGGGGCATCACCCCTCCACTTT CASSQVPGQGASPLHF
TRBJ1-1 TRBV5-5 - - TGTGCCAGCAGACCTCAGATCATGAACACTGAAGCTTTCTTT CASRPQIMNTEAFF
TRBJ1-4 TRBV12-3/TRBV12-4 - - TGTGCCAGCAGTTTAGAGGGGATCCATGAAAAACTGTTTTTT CASSLEGIHEKLFF
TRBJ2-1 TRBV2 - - TGTGCCAGCAAACAGGGACTTTACAATGAGCAGTTCTTC CASKQGLYNEQFF
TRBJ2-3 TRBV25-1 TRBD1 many TGTGCCAGCAGTGAATACCCGACAGGGGGATTAGCTCTCACAGATACGCAGTATTTT CASSEYPTGGLALTDTQYF
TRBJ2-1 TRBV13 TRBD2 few TGTGCCAGCAGCGTACTAGCGGGGGGTCTCACTGAGCAGTTCTTC CASSVLAGGLTEQFF
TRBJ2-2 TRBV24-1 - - TGTGCCACCAGTGATTTGCTCTCCGGGGAGCTGTTTTTT CATSDLLSGELFF
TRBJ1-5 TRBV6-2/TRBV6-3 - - TGTGCCAGCAGTCGGCGTGACGGGTCCGGGCCCCAGCATTTT CASSRRDGSGPQHF
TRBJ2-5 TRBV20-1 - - TGCAGTGCTAGAGGGAAACAAGAGACCCAGTACTTC CSARGKQETQYF
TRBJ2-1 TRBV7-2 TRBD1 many TGTGCCAGCAGCCGTAGACAGGGTACTACTGAGCAGTTCTTC CASSRRQGTTEQFF
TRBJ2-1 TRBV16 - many TGTGCCAGCATGATACGCAATGAGCAGTTCTTC CASMIRNEQFF
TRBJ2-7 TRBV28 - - TGTGCCAGCAGTTCCCGACGTCTCCGGGTCCTTGCCTACGAGCAGTACTTC CASSSRRLRVLAYEQYF
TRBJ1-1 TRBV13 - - TGTGCCAGCAGCTTAGCTAGGGTGTACACTGAAGCTTTCTTT CASSLARVYTEAFF
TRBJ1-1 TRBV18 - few TGTGCCAGTGGAGGAGATCGGAACACTGAAGCTTTCTTT CASGGDRNTEAFF
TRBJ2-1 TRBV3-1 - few TGTGCCAGCAGCCAACAGTTCAATGAGCAGTTCTTC CASSQQFNEQFF
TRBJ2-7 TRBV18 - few TGTGCCAGCTCATCAAAACCGGCCAAAGGATACGAGCAGTACTTC CASSSKPAKGYEQYF
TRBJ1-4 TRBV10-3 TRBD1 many TGTGCCATCAGTGTCACAGGGGGGAGCGAAGAAAAACTGTTTTTT CAISVTGGSEEKLFF
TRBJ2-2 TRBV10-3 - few TGTGCCATCGCGCGGGCCACCGGGGAGCTGTTTTTT CAIARATGELFF
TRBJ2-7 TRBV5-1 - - TGCGCCAGCAGCTTGAACAGTCCCTACGAGCAGTACTTC CASSLNSPYEQYF
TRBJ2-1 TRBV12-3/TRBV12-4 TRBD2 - TGTGCCAGCAGCCAAACTAGCGGTATCTACAATGAGCAGTTCTTC CASSQTSGIYNEQFF
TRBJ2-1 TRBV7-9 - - TGTGCCAGCAGCCACAGAGCTATCAGCTCCTACAATGAGCAGTTCTTC CASSHRAISSYNEQFF
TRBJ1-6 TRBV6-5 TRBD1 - TGTGCCAGCAGTTACTCCCCCATGTTGGGACAGGGGAATTCACCCCTCCACTTT CASSYSPMLGQGNSPLHF
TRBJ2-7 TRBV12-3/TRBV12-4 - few TGTGCCAGCAGCGCGACAGCCCCGAGCTCCTACGAGCAGTACTTC CASSATAPSSYEQYF
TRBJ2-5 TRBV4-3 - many TGCGCCAGCAGCCAAGATATCTGGGAGGTGGCGACCCAGTACTTC CASSQDIWEVATQYF
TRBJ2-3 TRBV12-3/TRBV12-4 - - TGTGCCAGCAGCAACCTAGGGCCCACCACAGATACGCAGTATTTT CASSNLGPTTDTQYF
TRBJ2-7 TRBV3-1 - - TGTGCCAGCAGCCAACCGACACGGAGCTCCTACGAGCAGTACTTC CASSQPTRSSYEQYF
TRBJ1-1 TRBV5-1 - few TGCGCCAGCAGCCCGGGACTAGGGAACACTGAAGCTTTCTTT CASSPGLGNTEAFF
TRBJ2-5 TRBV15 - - TGTGCCACCAGCTCTCCCCGACTGGTCGAAGAGACCCAGTACTTC CATSSPRLVEETQYF
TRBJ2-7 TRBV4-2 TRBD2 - TGTGCTAGAAACCAAGGGACTAGTCGGAAGTTAGGCTCCTACGAGCAGTACTTC CARNQGTSRKLGSYEQYF
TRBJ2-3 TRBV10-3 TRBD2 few TGTGCCATCAGTGAGTCGATCCTAGCGGGAGGGCTAACAGATACGCAGTATTTT CAISESILAGGLTDTQYF
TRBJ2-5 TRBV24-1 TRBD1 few TGTGCCACCAGGACAGGGGACCAAGAGACCCAGTACTTC CATRTGDQETQYF
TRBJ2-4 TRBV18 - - TGTGCCAGCTCACGGGACCAAAACATTCAGTACTTC CASSRDQNIQYF